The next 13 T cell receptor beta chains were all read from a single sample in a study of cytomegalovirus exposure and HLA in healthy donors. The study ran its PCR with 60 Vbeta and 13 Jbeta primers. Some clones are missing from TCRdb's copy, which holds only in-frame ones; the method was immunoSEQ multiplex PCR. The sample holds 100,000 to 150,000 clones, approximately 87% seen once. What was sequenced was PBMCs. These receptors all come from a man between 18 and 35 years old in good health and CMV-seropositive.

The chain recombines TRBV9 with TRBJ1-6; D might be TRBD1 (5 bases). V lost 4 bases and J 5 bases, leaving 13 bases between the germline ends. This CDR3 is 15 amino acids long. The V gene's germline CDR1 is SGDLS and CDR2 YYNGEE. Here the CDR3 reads CASSFMGLDNSPLHF. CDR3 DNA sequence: TGTGCCAGCAGCTTCATGGGGCTAGATAATTCACCCCTCCACTTT.

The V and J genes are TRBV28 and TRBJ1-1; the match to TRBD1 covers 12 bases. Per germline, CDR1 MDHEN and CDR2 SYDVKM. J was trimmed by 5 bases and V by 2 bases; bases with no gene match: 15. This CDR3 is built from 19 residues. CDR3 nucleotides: TGTGCCAGCAGTTTACCAAGCGAGGTGGGACAGGGGGCTTTGACTGAAGCTTTCTTT. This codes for CASSLPSEVGQGALTEAFF.

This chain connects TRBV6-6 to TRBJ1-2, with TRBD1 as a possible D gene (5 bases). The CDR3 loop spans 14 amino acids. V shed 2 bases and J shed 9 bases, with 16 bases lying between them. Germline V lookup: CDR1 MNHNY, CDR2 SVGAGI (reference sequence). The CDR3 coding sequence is TGTGCCAGCAGTTACGATACAGGCCCCCCCAGCTACACCTTC. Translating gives CASSYDTGPPSYTF.

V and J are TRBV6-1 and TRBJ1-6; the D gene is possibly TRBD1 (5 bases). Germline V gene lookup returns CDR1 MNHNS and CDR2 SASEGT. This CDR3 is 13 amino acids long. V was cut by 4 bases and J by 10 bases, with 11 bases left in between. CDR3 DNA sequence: TGTGCCAGCAGTGTAGGGGAACGGTCACCCCTCCACTTT. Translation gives CASSVGERSPLHF.

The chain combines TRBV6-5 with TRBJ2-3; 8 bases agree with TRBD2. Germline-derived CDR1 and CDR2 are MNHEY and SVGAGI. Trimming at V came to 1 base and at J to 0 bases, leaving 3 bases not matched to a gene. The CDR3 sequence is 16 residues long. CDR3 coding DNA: TGTGCCAGCAGTTACTTGAGCGGGGGTAGCACAGATACGCAGTATTTT. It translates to CASSYLSGGSTDTQYF.

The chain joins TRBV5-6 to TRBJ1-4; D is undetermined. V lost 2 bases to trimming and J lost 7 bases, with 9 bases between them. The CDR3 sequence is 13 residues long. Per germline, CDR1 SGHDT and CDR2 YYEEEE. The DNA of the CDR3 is TGTGCCAGCAGCTTATACAGTGGTGAAAAACTGTTTTTT. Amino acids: CASSLYSGEKLFF.

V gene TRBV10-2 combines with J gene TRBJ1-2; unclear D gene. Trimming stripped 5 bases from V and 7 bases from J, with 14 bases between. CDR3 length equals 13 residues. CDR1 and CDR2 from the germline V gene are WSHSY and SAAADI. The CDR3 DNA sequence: TGCGCCAGCAGTACTCCATCAAGAGGTGGCTACACCTTC. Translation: CASSTPSRGGYTF.

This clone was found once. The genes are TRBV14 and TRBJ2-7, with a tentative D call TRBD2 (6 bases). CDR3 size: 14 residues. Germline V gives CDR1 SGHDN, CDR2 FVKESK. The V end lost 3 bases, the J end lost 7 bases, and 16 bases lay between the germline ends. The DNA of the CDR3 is TGTGCCAGCAGCCAGGTTGGCTGGGCGGGGGAGCAGTACTTC. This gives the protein CASSQVGWAGEQYF.

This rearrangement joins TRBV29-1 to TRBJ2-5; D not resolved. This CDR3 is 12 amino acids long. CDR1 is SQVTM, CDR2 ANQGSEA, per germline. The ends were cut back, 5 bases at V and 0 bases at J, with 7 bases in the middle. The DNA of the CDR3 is TGCAGCGTTAATGACAACCAAGAGACCCAGTACTTC. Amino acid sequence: CSVNDNQETQYF.

CDR3 bases: TGCGCCAGCAGCCCCCGGACTAGCGGGGGGGAAGAGACCCAGTACTTC. This sequence encodes CASSPRTSGGEETQYF. This chain links TRBV5-1 with TRBJ2-5; 15 bases match TRBD2. Trimming took 4 bases from V and 3 from J; bases not matched to a gene: 4. The germline V gene has CDR1 SGHRS and CDR2 YFSETQ. CDR3 length equals 16 residues.

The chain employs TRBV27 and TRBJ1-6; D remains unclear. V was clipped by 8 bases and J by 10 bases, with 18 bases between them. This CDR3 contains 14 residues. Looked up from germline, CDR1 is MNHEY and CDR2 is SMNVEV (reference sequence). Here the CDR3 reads CASRAGWAGSPLHF. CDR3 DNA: TGTGCCAGCCGCGCGGGGTGGGCGGGATCACCCCTCCACTTT.

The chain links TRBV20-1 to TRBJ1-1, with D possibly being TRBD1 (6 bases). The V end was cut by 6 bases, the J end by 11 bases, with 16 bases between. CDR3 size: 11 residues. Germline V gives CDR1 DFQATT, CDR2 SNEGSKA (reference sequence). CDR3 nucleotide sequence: TGCAGTGCAGGGGGGGACAACCAGGCTTTCTTT. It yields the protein CSAGGDNQAFF.

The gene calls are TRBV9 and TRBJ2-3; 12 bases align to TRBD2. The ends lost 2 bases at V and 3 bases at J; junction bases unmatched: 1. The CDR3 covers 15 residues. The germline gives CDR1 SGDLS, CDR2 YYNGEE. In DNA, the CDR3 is TGTGCCAGCAGCGTCGGGACTAGCGGGACAGATACGCAGTATTTT. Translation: CASSVGTSGTDTQYF.